The 3 T cell receptor beta chains below all came from one sample that was sequenced in a study of siplizumab effects on memory and regulatory T cells. The assay was immunoSEQ multiplex PCR, and TCRdb's table has in-frame clones only and misses some. The table lists some 96,000 clones, 94% of them singletons. Sequences were obtained from non-Treg CD4+ T cells sorted from blood. The receptors here all came from a human donor in good health.

This chain uses TRBV4-1 with TRBJ2-2; D ambiguous. Trimming stripped 4 bases from V and 5 bases from J, with 11 bases between. The V gene's germline CDR1 is MGHRA and CDR2 YSYEKL. The CDR3 is 14 residues long. The CDR3 DNA sequence: TGCGCCAGCAGCCCGCGAAGAGAGACCGGGGAGCTGTTTTTT. Translation: CASSPRRETGELFF.

This clone was seen a few times. V is TRBV9 and J is TRBJ1-1; D not resolved. CDR1 is SGDLS and CDR2 is YYNGEE in the germline V gene. Between the trimmed V and J ends, which lost 0 bases and 6 bases, there was a span of 12 bases. The CDR3 totals 14 residues. The CDR3 sequence: CASSVAFDRAEAFF. Here the CDR3 DNA reads TGTGCCAGCAGCGTAGCTTTTGATAGGGCTGAAGCTTTCTTT. The complete variable domain, with remaining parts taken from reference TRBV9 and TRBJ1-1, reads DSGVTQTPKHLITATGQRVTLRCSPRSGDLSVYWYQQSLDQGLQFLIQYYNGEERAKGNILERFSAQQFPDLHSELNLSSLELGDSALYFCASSVAFDRAEAFFGQGTRLTVV.

V is TRBV5-4 and J is TRBJ2-3; TRBD2 might be the D (5 bases). CDR1 SGHNT and CDR2 YYREEE come from the germline V gene (reference sequence). The CDR3 spans 15 residues. The V end lost 2 bases, the J end lost 4 bases, and 14 bases lay between the germline ends. CDR3 DNA: TGTGCCAGCAGCTTCCTAGCTGTCGGGGCAGATACGCAGTATTTT. It codes for CASSFLAVGADTQYF.